The 13 T cell receptor beta chains given below trace back to one sample, sequenced in a study of CXCR3-negative and CXCR3-positive naive CD8 T cells. Whole-study findings and limits: TRB CDR3s were more hydrophobic in CXCR3-positive than in CXCR3-negative naive cells.

The antigens of these receptors remain unknown. Libraries of TRB cDNA were made by 5' RACE and carried UMIs. TCRdb re-analyzed the 5' RACE reads; it lists each CDR3 protein once, without DNA. Its listing shows some 99,000 distinct CDR3 sequences. Sequencing was performed on naive CXCR3+ CD8+ T cells from blood. Subset noted: CD45RO-CCR7+CD27+CD95- naive CD8+ T cells expressing CXCR3 (TNR3+). These receptors were obtained from a human donor in good health. Some clones in this sample may be carry-over from other donors' samples.

The gene calls are TRBV28 and TRBJ2-1; TCRdb names TRBD2, which stays unverified in the absence of DNA. This CDR3 has 21 amino acids. Germline V CDR1 and CDR2: MDHEN, SYDVKM. CDR3 in amino acids: CASSLQGETSGRGLYYNEQFF.

J is TRBJ2-1 and V is TRBV7-7; checking the TCRdb D call of TRBD1 is not possible without DNA. The CDR3 has 15 residues. The germline gives CDR1 SSHAT, CDR2 FNYEAQ (reference sequence). The CDR3 reads CASAELEGFGYEQFF.

The genes are TRBV6-4 and TRBJ2-1; TCRdb's D call, TRBD2, is unchecked because there is no DNA. Per germline, CDR1 MRHNA and CDR2 SNTAGT. The length of the CDR3 is 15 residues. CDR3 loop: CASSDGGGLVSEQFF.

V is TRBV7-6 and J is TRBJ2-1; the D call from TCRdb, TRBD2, cannot be confirmed without DNA. The CDR3 consists of 15 residues. In germline, CDR1 is SGHVS, CDR2 FNYEAQ. The CDR3 sequence is CASSLVSGSYNEQFF.

The rearrangement links TRBV5-1 to TRBJ2-7; TCRdb reports TRBD1, a call that lacks DNA to check it against. The germline CDR1 and CDR2 sequences are SGHRS and YFSETQ. The CDR3 sequence is 15 residues long. The CDR3 reads CASGGGTAISYEQYF.

This chain joins TRBV21-1 and TRBJ1-1. TRBV21-1 is annotated as a pseudogene. This CDR3 has 14 amino acids. This chain's CDR3 is CASSKARENTEAFF.

This chain uses TRBV7-6 with TRBJ1-5; TCRdb gives TRBD1 as the D gene, but with no DNA this cannot be confirmed. The CDR3 spans 17 residues. Germline V gives CDR1 SGHVS, CDR2 FNYEAQ. CDR3 sequence reads: CASSPGNRGGGNQPQHF.

The chain is built from TRBV5-5 and TRBJ2-2. The CDR3 totals 16 residues. The V gene's germline CDR1 is SGHKS and CDR2 YYEKEE (reference sequence). Here the CDR3 reads CASSKTGRASTGELFF.

This chain joins TRBV3-1 and TRBJ2-1; the D gene TCRdb calls, TRBD1, cannot be checked with no DNA. Germline CDR1 reads LGHDT; CDR2 reads YNNKEL (reference sequence). This CDR3 has 16 amino acids. This CDR3 reads CASSQSGRDRENEQFF.

This chain uses TRBV12-3 or TRBV12-4 with TRBJ2-1; TCRdb proposes TRBD2, but this gene call is untestable without DNA. The CDR3 has 13 amino acids. This CDR3 is CASSEQQAGRSFF.

This rearrangement joins TRBV11-3 to TRBJ2-7. CDR1 is SGHNT and CDR2 is YENEEA in the germline V gene. This CDR3 region has 13 residues. The CDR3 region is CASSSRSSYEQYF.

This sequence joins TRBV29-1 and TRBJ2-2; TCRdb's D call, TRBD2, is unchecked because there is no DNA. CDR1 and CDR2 (germline): SQVTM, ANQGSEA. This CDR3 is built from 12 residues. The chain's CDR3 is CSVGLYTGELFF.

This chain connects TRBV5-6 to TRBJ2-4; the TCRdb call, TRBD1, lacks DNA for checking. The CDR3 length is 15 residues. Looked up from germline, CDR1 is SGHDT and CDR2 is YYEEEE. This CDR3 reads CASTTGGLAKNIQYF.